The clone carrying this T cell receptor beta chain was counted between two and nine times. Its antigen is currently unknown. Investigators excluded patients with uncontrolled infection, other autoimmune disease, pregnancy or lactation. Clinical symptoms, serum thyroxine, TRAb, thyroid ultrasound and orbital computed tomography informed diagnoses. There were TCR beta CDR3 regions amplified from RNA transcripts. Primed by the HTBI set, a first-round RT-PCR was run on the TCR CDR3. TCRdb reprocessed the multiplex PCR reads with MiXCR, giving one entry per CDR3 protein. Here the sample spans approximately 530,000 distinct CDR3 sequences, just under 20% being singletons. These data originate in a study of T cells in Graves' hyperthyroidism and ophthalmopathy. Whole-study findings and limits: In the blood, most expanded thyroid clonotypes above 0.001 appeared as well.

The germline V gene encodes CDR1 SNHLY and CDR2 FYNNEI. CDR3 length: 14 residues. J was trimmed by 9 bases and V by 6 bases; bases with no gene match: 13. Sequencing input: blood. This TCR was recovered from a man aged 35 to 55 with Graves' ophthalmopathy. V gene TRBV2 combines with J gene TRBJ1-2, with 7 positions matching TRBD1. The CDR3 DNA reads TGTGCCAGCAGCGCACCGGGACAGCTCAGGCGCTACACCTTC. Protein product: CASSAPGQLRRYTF.